These 28 T cell receptor beta chains were sequenced from one sample in a study of blood T cells in healthy people across ages. For the second PCR, which ran for roughly 7 to 11 cycles, a sample-barcoded 5' primer and a J-beta primer mix were used. TCRdb re-called the 5' RACE reads with MiXCR, one entry per CDR3 protein. The repertoire holds hundreds of thousands of distinct CDR3 sequences, with about 52% as singletons. Sequencing input: blood. These receptors originate from a woman aged 60 to 75 in good health.

In its sample, this clonotype was seen a few times. This may stem from a read error, because a much larger clone lies one nucleotide away. The chain has TRBV4-3 and TRBJ2-7; tentative D call: TRBD2 (6 bases). The V gene lost 0 bases and the J gene lost 7 bases, with 22 bases spanning the gap. The CDR3 extends over 17 amino acids. Germline V gives CDR1 LGHNA, CDR2 YSLEER. CDR3 bases: TGCGCCAGCAGCCAAGAACTAGCTCTTAGCTCCTACAATGAGCAGTACTTC. It is translated as CASSQELALSSYNEQYF.

This chain joins TRBV30 and TRBJ1-4; D unresolved. The CDR3 consists of 11 residues. Trimming removed 2 bases from V and 7 bases from J, with 5 bases in between. Germline CDR1 and CDR2: GTSNPN and SVGIG (reference sequence). In DNA form, the CDR3 reads TGTGCCTGGAGTAGCCTTGAAAAACTGTTTTTT. Its translation: CAWSSLEKLFF.

On this clonotype: The junction differs from germline at one of its ends, possibly a read error. The rearrangement joins TRBV29-1 to TRBJ2-2, with TRBD2 identical over 7 bases. Germline CDR1 and CDR2: SQVTM and ANQGSEA. The CDR3 has 15 amino acids. Written as DNA, the CDR3 is TGCAGCGTTGATTTGGCTAGCGGAAGCGCCGGGGAGTTGTTTTTT. Translated: CSVDLASGSAGELFF.

This clonotype was observed a few times. The genes are TRBV11-2 and TRBJ1-2; maybe TRBD1 (6 bases). Germline CDR1 and CDR2: SGHAT and FQNNGV. Trimming cost V 5 bases and J 5 bases, with 15 bases left between them. The CDR3 totals 14 residues. This CDR3 is CASSPTGGKYGYTF. CDR3 nucleotide sequence: TGTGCCAGCAGCCCGACAGGCGGGAAATATGGCTACACCTTC.

V is TRBV5-1 and J is TRBJ2-1; TRBD2 matches at 10 bases. Looked up from germline, CDR1 is SGHRS and CDR2 is YFSETQ. This CDR3 is built from 14 residues. Trimming cost V 7 bases and J 6 bases; bases outside gene matches: 7. CDR3 sequence: CASGASGRVNEQFF. In nucleotides, the CDR3 is TGCGCCAGCGGTGCTAGCGGGAGAGTCAATGAGCAGTTCTTC. The entire variable domain, with the rest obtained from reference TRBV5-1 and TRBJ2-1, is as follows: KAGVTQTPRYLIKTRGQQVTLSCSPISGHRSVSWYQQTPGQGLQFLFEYFSETQRNKGNFPGRFSGRQFSNSRSEMNVSTLELGDSALYLCASGASGRVNEQFFGPGTRLTVL.

The gene calls are TRBV20-1 and TRBJ2-5, with 7 bases that match TRBD2. The CDR3 is 16 residues long. V trimming: 0 bases; J trimming: 11 bases; junction bases outside the gene matches: 18. Germline values: CDR1 DFQATT, CDR2 SNEGSKA (reference sequence). CDR3 loop: CSARDLPSGNLNEQYF. The DNA of the CDR3 is TGCAGTGCTAGAGATCTCCCTAGCGGAAACCTCAATGAGCAGTACTTC.

The rearrangement joins TRBV12-3 or TRBV12-4 to TRBJ2-6; D is undetermined. The CDR3 runs to 15 residues. Deletions cut 6 bases from V and 1 base from J, with 10 bases between. Written as DNA, the CDR3 is TGTGCCAGCAGGCCTAGGTTGTCTGGGGCCAACGTCCTGACTTTC. Encoded protein: CASRPRLSGANVLTF.

The gene calls are TRBV29-1 and TRBJ1-5; perhaps TRBD1 as D (5 bases). Germline values: CDR1 SQVTM, CDR2 ANQGSEA. V lost 7 bases and J 6 bases, leaving 13 bases between the germline ends. The CDR3 is 12 residues long. The CDR3 loop is CSGGNPSQPQHF. The DNA of the CDR3 is TGCAGCGGGGGGAATCCAAGTCAGCCCCAGCATTTT.

This rearrangement joins TRBV5-1 to TRBJ2-1, with TRBD1 identical over 12 bases. V gave up 5 bases and J gave up 6 bases; unmatched junction bases: 6. The CDR3 extends over 15 amino acids. Germline assignment: CDR1 SGHRS and CDR2 YFSETQ. In DNA, the CDR3 is TGCGCCAGCAGACTGGGACAGGGGGCCTTCAATGAGCAGTTCTTC. This encodes CASRLGQGAFNEQFF.

The J gene is TRBJ2-7, the V gene TRBV10-3, with 8 bases identical to TRBD1. Unmatched junction bases numbered 9, after V lost 5 bases and J lost 6 bases. The CDR3 has 14 residues. Germline values: CDR1 ENHRY, CDR2 SYGVKD. The CDR3 DNA follows: TGTGCCATCAGTCAACAGGGGGGATCTGCCGAGCAGTACTTC. It is translated as CAISQQGGSAEQYF.

The V and J genes are TRBV2 and TRBJ2-7, with 7 bases fitting TRBD2. Germline V lookup: CDR1 SNHLY, CDR2 FYNNEI. There are 15 residues in the CDR3. The ends lost 7 bases at V and 4 bases at J; junction bases unmatched: 13. This CDR3 reads CASIPTTSARYEQYF. CDR3 nucleotide sequence: TGTGCCAGCATTCCTACAACTAGCGCCCGATACGAGCAGTACTTC.

This clonotype was observed a few times. V usage is TRBV5-1 and J usage is TRBJ2-7; D is perhaps TRBD2 (5 bases). Germline V lookup: CDR1 SGHRS, CDR2 YFSETQ. This CDR3 contains 13 residues. Trimming stripped 3 bases from V and 6 bases from J, with 13 bases between. This CDR3 reads CASSSPGSPEQYF. The CDR3 DNA reads TGCGCCAGCAGCTCCCCGGGAAGCCCCGAGCAGTACTTC.

The J gene is TRBJ1-2, the V gene TRBV28; D is unclear. The germline gives CDR1 MDHEN, CDR2 SYDVKM. The CDR3 has 14 residues. Trimming removed 8 bases at V and 7 bases at J, with 20 bases between. The CDR3 loop reads CASGRLSLVGGYTF. The CDR3 bases are TGTGCCAGCGGGAGACTTTCCCTCGTGGGTGGCTACACCTTC.

This chain connects TRBV20-1 to TRBJ2-1, with a weak D call TRBD2 (5 bases). Trimming left V 3 bases short and J 10 bases short, with 13 bases between. Per germline, CDR1 DFQATT and CDR2 SNEGSKA (reference sequence). This CDR3 spans 12 amino acids. The CDR3 protein is CSASSSHYEQFF. The CDR3 coding sequence is TGCAGTGCTAGCTCTAGCCACTACGAGCAGTTCTTC.

This clonotype was observed a few times. This rearrangement joins TRBV7-9 to TRBJ2-5; TRBD2 might be the D (5 bases). Germline loops: CDR1 SEHNR, CDR2 FQNEAQ (reference sequence). This CDR3 contains 13 residues. Trimming left V 5 bases short and J 3 bases short, with 10 bases between. CDR3: CASSEGYKETQYF. In DNA form, the CDR3 reads TGTGCCAGCAGCGAGGGTTACAAAGAGACCCAGTACTTC.

This chain connects TRBV28 to TRBJ1-1; 7 bases are a match to TRBD1. V shed 5 bases and J 3 bases; nucleotides not matched to a gene: 6. Germline V gene sequence: CDR1 MDHEN, CDR2 SYDVKM. The CDR3 contains 14 residues. The CDR3 DNA sequence: TGTGCCAGCAGTGAGAGGGGGCTCGACACTGAAGCTTTCTTT. Translating it yields CASSERGLDTEAFF.

The chain employs TRBV3-1 and TRBJ1-5, with no clear D. The CDR3 sequence is 13 residues long. Germline V gene data show CDR1 as LGHDT and CDR2 as YNNKEL (reference sequence). Trimming pared 5 bases from V and 9 bases from J, leaving 14 bases between. CDR3 sequence reads: CASSRTTTGPQHF. CDR3 coding DNA: TGTGCCAGCAGCAGAACTACCACGGGGCCCCAGCATTTT.

This clonotype occurred many times. The rearrangement links TRBV29-1 to TRBJ2-3; D unclear. V lost 4 bases to trimming and J lost 2 bases, with 10 bases between them. Germline V gene data show CDR1 as SQVTM and CDR2 as ANQGSEA. This CDR3 has 13 residues. CDR3 bases: TGCAGCGTTGCAGGTCTGATCACAGATACGCAGTATTTT. Protein product: CSVAGLITDTQYF.

This chain uses TRBV5-1 with TRBJ2-5; D is unresolved. Looked up from germline, CDR1 is SGHRS and CDR2 is YFSETQ. This CDR3 is built from 12 residues. V lost 1 base to trimming and J lost 3 bases, with 4 bases between them. This CDR3 is CASSLLKETQYF. The CDR3 DNA sequence: TGCGCCAGCAGCTTGTTGAAAGAGACCCAGTACTTC.

The CDR3, as DNA: TGTGCCAGCAGCTTCCTTAGCGGGAGGGCCGAGGATACGCAGTATTTT. As protein: CASSFLSGRAEDTQYF. The chain combines TRBV5-6 with TRBJ2-3; 11 bases agree with TRBD2. J gave up 6 bases and V 2 bases, and 8 bases lay outside the gene matches. This CDR3 has 16 residues. The germline V gene has CDR1 SGHDT and CDR2 YYEEEE. The variable domain in full, completed from reference TRBV5-6 and TRBJ2-3, reads DAGVTQSPTHLIKTRGQQVTLRCSPKSGHDTVSWYQQALGQGPQFIFQYYEEEERQRGNFPDRFSGHQFPNYSSELNVNALLLGDSALYLCASSFLSGRAEDTQYFGPGTRLTVL.

The genes are TRBV7-9 and TRBJ2-7, with 15 bases lining up with TRBD2. Germline assignment: CDR1 SEHNR and CDR2 FQNEAQ (reference sequence). J was trimmed by 7 bases and V by 1 base; bases with no gene match: 5. This CDR3 is built from 16 residues. The CDR3 DNA follows: TGTGCCAGCAGCTTAGGGGGACTAGCGGGAGGACGAGAGCAGTACTTC. Its protein product is CASSLGGLAGGREQYF. Full variable domain (remainder filled in from reference TRBV7-9 and TRBJ2-7): DTGVSQNPRHKITKRGQNVTFRCDPISEHNRLYWYRQTLGQGPEFLTYFQNEAQLEKSRLLSDRFSAERPKGSFSTLEIQRTEQGDSAMYLCASSLGGLAGGREQYFGPGTRLTVT.

The J gene is TRBJ2-4, the V gene TRBV15, with 7 bases lining up with TRBD2. The DNA end favors TRBJ2-5, so the J call may be wrong. The length of the CDR3 is 14 residues. Germline-derived CDR1 and CDR2 are LNHNV and YYDKDF (reference sequence). CDR3 in DNA: TGTGCCACCAGCAGGGCTAGCGGTAAAGAGACCCAGTACTTC. Translating it yields CATSRASGKETQYF.

To note about this clonotype: At one end the junction does not follow the germline gene, possibly because of a read error. The chain recombines TRBV29-1 with TRBJ2-5, with 8 positions matching TRBD1. The length of the CDR3 is 15 residues. Germline V lookup: CDR1 SQVTM, CDR2 ANQGSEA. The CDR3 DNA is TGCAGCGTTACGGAGGCCAGGGGGCCCTCCGAGACCCGGTACTTC. Translated, it gives CSVTEARGPSETRYF.

This chain links TRBV6-1 with TRBJ1-2, with 7 bases identical to TRBD1. The CDR3 loop spans 12 amino acids. J gave up 6 bases and V 8 bases, and 6 bases lay outside the gene matches. Per the germline V gene, CDR1 is MNHNS and CDR2 is SASEGT. The CDR3 region has the DNA TGTGCCAGCGGAGACAGGGTAAATGGCTACACCTTC. Encoded protein: CASGDRVNGYTF.

This clonotype was counted a few times. V is TRBV7-3 and J is TRBJ2-3; 7 bases fit TRBD2. CDR3 size: 16 residues. After removal of 2 bases from V and 1 base from J, the junction contained 6 bases not matched to a gene. CDR1 and CDR2 from the germline V gene are SGHTA and FQGTGA. CDR3 nucleotides: TGTGCCAGCAGCTTACTTAGCGGGCTGGGCACAGATACGCAGTATTTT. Protein: CASSLLSGLGTDTQYF. The full variable domain, its missing parts supplied by reference TRBV7-3 and TRBJ2-3, is GAGVSQTPSNKVTEKGKYVELRCDPISGHTALYWYRQSLGQGPEFLIYFQGTGAADDSGLPNDRFFAVRPEGSVSTLKIQRTERGDSAVYLCASSLLSGLGTDTQYFGPGTRLTVL.

The chain is built from TRBV20-1 and TRBJ2-5, with 8 bases aligning to TRBD1. This CDR3 has 11 amino acids. Germline CDR1 is DFQATT and CDR2 is SNEGSKA (reference sequence). CDR3 nucleotides: TGCGGCGGACAGGGCATGGAGACCCAGTACTTC. This sequence encodes CGGQGMETQYF.

Here the CDR3 reads CASRDRLAGGAEQFF. The CDR3 DNA reads TGTGCCAGCAGAGACCGACTAGCGGGAGGTGCTGAGCAGTTCTTC. This chain links TRBV12-3 or TRBV12-4 with TRBJ2-1; the match to TRBD2 covers 13 bases. There are 15 residues in the CDR3. V lost 6 bases to trimming and J lost 9 bases; unmatched junction nucleotides: 8.

A note on this clonotype: At one end the junction does not follow the germline gene, possibly because of a read error. The chain recombines TRBV2 with TRBJ1-2; D is unresolved. The CDR3 consists of 14 residues. CDR1 is SNHLY and CDR2 is FYNNEI in the germline V gene. The CDR3 sequence: CASAASEVGYGYNF. DNA for the CDR3: TGTGCCAGCGCGGCTTCCGAAGTGGGCTATGGCTACAACTTC. Using reference TRBV2 and TRBJ1-2 for the parts outside the CDR3, the full variable domain is EPEVTQTPSHQVTQMGQEVILRCVPISNHLYFYWYRQILGQKVEFLVSFYNNEISEKSEIFDDQFSVERPDGSNFTLKIRSTKLEDSAMYFCASAASEVGYGYNFGSGTRLTVV.